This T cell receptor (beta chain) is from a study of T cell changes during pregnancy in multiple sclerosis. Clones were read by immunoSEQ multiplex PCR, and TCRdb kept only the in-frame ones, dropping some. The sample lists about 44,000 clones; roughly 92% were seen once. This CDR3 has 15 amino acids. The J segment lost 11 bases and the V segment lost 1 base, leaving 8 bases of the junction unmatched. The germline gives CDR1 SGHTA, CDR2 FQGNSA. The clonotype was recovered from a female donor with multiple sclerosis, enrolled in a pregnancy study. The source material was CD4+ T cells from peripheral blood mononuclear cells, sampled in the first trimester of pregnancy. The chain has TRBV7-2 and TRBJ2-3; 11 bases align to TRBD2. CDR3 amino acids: CASSLVSSGRPGQYF. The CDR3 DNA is TGTGCCAGCAGCTTAGTGTCTAGCGGGAGGCCGGGGCAGTATTTT.